This is a list of T cell receptor beta chains from one sample in a study of cytomegalovirus exposure and HLA in healthy donors. The table came from immunoSEQ multiplex PCR; TCRdb's copy has only in-frame clones and leaves some out. The sample has about 140,000 clones, roughly 80% seen once. The material sequenced was PBMCs. Receptors were obtained from a woman aged 25 to 45 in good health and CMV-seronegative. CDR3s include the opening cysteine and the closing phenylalanine or tryptophan. D genes are given only for firm matches. Expanded clones get a size class; other rows say once, few or many, or leave the size out.

j_gene: TRBJ2-3; d_gene: .; abundance: .; v_gene: TRBV29-1; CDR3aa: CSVRDIATDTQYF; CDR3nt: TGCAGCGTTCGGGACATAGCCACAGATACGCAGTATTTT
j_gene: TRBJ1-5; d_gene: .; abundance: few; v_gene: TRBV6-6; CDR3aa: CASSPLGGNQPQHF; CDR3nt: TGTGCCAGCAGTCCCCTCGGGGGGAATCAGCCCCAGCATTTT
j_gene: TRBJ1-5; d_gene: TRBD1; abundance: .; v_gene: TRBV18; CDR3aa: CASSLQGEGQPQHF; CDR3nt: TGTGCCAGCTCTCTACAGGGGGAGGGACAGCCCCAGCATTTT
j_gene: TRBJ1-4; d_gene: TRBD1; abundance: many; v_gene: TRBV2; CDR3aa: CASRVHRGANEKLFF; CDR3nt: TGTGCCAGCAGGGTTCACAGGGGGGCTAATGAAAAACTGTTTTTT
j_gene: TRBJ1-1; d_gene: .; abundance: .; v_gene: TRBV7-8; CDR3aa: CASSWGGSTEAFF; CDR3nt: TGTGCCAGCAGCTGGGGGGGGAGCACTGAAGCTTTCTTT
j_gene: TRBJ2-7; d_gene: TRBD2; abundance: .; v_gene: TRBV5-6; CDR3aa: CASSLAGRGEQYF; CDR3nt: TGTGCCAGCAGCTTGGCTGGGAGGGGCGAGCAGTACTTC
j_gene: TRBJ1-1; d_gene: .; abundance: .; v_gene: TRBV27; CDR3aa: CASSPIGNTEAFF; CDR3nt: TGTGCCAGCAGCCCCATCGGGAACACTGAAGCTTTCTTT
j_gene: TRBJ2-3; d_gene: .; abundance: .; v_gene: TRBV4-1; CDR3aa: CASRKGTGRGTDTQYF; CDR3nt: TGCGCCAGCAGAAAAGGGACCGGGAGAGGCACAGATACGCAGTATTTT
j_gene: TRBJ1-4; d_gene: TRBD1; abundance: few; v_gene: TRBV4-1; CDR3aa: CASSQPRQGTNEKLFF; CDR3nt: TGCGCCAGCAGCCAACCCCGACAGGGAACTAATGAAAAACTGTTTTTT
j_gene: TRBJ2-1; d_gene: .; abundance: .; v_gene: TRBV15; CDR3aa: CATSRLDGGSSFLSYNEQFF; CDR3nt: TGTGCCACCAGCAGACTGGACGGGGGATCTTCCTTCCTCTCCTACAATGAGCAGTTCTTC
j_gene: TRBJ2-7; d_gene: TRBD1; abundance: .; v_gene: TRBV11-2; CDR3aa: CASSRRDSYEQYF; CDR3nt: TGTGCCAGCAGCCGCCGGGACAGCTACGAGCAGTACTTC
j_gene: TRBJ2-2; d_gene: TRBD1; abundance: .; v_gene: TRBV5-4; CDR3aa: CASSLARDRATGELFF; CDR3nt: TGTGCCAGCAGCTTGGCCCGGGACAGGGCCACCGGGGAGCTGTTTTTT
j_gene: TRBJ2-5; d_gene: .; abundance: .; v_gene: TRBV7-3; CDR3aa: CASSFGGPETQYF; CDR3nt: TGTGCCAGCAGCTTCGGGGGGCCGGAGACCCAGTACTTC
j_gene: TRBJ2-2; d_gene: TRBD1; abundance: .; v_gene: TRBV6-6; CDR3aa: CASRLLGTVNTGELFF; CDR3nt: TGTGCCAGCAGACTCTTGGGGACAGTTAACACCGGGGAGCTGTTTTTT